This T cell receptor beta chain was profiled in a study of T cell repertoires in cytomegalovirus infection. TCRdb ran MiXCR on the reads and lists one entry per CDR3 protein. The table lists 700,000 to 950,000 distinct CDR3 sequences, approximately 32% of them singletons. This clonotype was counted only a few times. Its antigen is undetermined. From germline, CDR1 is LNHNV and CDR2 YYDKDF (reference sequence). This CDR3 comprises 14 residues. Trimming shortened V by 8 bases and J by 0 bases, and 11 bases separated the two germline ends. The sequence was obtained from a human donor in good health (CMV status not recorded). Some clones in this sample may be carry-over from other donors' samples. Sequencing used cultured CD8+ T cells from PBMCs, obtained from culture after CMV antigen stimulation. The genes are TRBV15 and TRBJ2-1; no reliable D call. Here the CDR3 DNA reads TGTGCCACCGCGAATTTCAGCTCCTACAATGAGCAGTTCTTC. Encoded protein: CATANFSSYNEQFF.